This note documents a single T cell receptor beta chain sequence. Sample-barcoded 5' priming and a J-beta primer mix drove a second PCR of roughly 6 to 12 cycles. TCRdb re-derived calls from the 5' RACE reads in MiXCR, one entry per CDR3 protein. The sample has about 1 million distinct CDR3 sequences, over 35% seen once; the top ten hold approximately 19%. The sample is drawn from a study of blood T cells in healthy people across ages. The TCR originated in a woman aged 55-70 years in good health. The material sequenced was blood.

CDR3 DNA: TGCAGTGCTAGTGGCCGGGGGCTTGGCTACACCTTC. It yields the protein CSASGRGLGYTF. The chain links TRBV20-1 to TRBJ1-2, with D tentatively TRBD1 (6 bases). The CDR3 runs to 12 residues. Per the germline V gene, CDR1 is DFQATT and CDR2 is SNEGSKA (reference sequence). Trimming stripped 3 bases from V and 7 bases from J, with 12 bases between.